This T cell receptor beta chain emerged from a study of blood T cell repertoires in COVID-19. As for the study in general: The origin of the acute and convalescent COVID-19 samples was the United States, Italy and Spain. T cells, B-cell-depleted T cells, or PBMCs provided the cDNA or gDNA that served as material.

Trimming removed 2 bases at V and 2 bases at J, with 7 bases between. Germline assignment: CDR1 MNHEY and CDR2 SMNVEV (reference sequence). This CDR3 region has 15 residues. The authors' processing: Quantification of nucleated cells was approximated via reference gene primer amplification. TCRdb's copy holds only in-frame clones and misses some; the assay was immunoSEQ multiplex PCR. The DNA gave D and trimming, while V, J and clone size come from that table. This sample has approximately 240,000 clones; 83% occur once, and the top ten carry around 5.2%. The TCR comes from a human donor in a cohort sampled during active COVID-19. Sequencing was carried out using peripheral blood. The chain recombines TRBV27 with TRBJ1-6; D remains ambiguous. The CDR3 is CASSLSTAYNSPLHF. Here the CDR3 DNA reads TGTGCCAGCAGTTTAAGTACTGCCTATAATTCACCCCTCCACTTT.